This entry concerns a single T cell receptor (beta chain). Its antigen is as yet unknown. These data are taken from a study of blood T cells in healthy people across ages. Every sample gave at least 5.5 micrograms of total RNA when it was extracted. Trimming cost V 5 bases and J 14 bases, with 19 bases left between them. Germline CDR1 SGHNT, CDR2 YENEEA. CDR3 length: 13 residues. Sample-barcoded 5' priming and a J-beta primer mix drove a second PCR of roughly 7 to 11 cycles. Tagging of each cDNA molecule was performed by a template-switch adaptor with 12 random nucleotides. TCRdb re-analysed the 5' RACE reads in MiXCR, keeping a single row per CDR3 protein. The data hold roughly 800,000 distinct CDR3 sequences, with about three fifths observed a single time. Study-wide results and limits: Per million T cells, the diversity of TCR beta decreased roughly linearly as age advanced. Underestimates were what the diversity estimates from one million T cells were considered to be.

This clonotype was sampled from a man aged 25-40 years in good health. The chain carries TRBV11-3 and TRBJ2-1, with a possible D match to TRBD2 (6 bases). Sequenced material: blood. The CDR3 nucleotides read TGTGCCAGCAGCCAGACGCGTGGGGGGACGGAGTTCTTC. Translated, it gives CASSQTRGGTEFF.